A single sample is the source of the 19 T cell receptor beta chains below, sequenced in a study of T cell repertoires in cytomegalovirus infection. TCRdb used MiXCR to reprocess the reads, holding one entry per CDR3 protein. Of approximately 310,000 distinct CDR3 sequences listed, about 25% are singletons. The antigens for these receptors are not known. The material sequenced was cultured PBMCs, taken from culture after CMV antigen stimulation. Every receptor here comes from a human donor in good health (CMV status not recorded). Some clones in this sample may be carry-over from other donors' samples.

This clonotype has ten or more counts. This chain links TRBV7-8 with TRBJ2-1; D might be TRBD2 (5 bases). V was pared by 5 bases and J by 7 bases, with 18 bases between. Germline V gene data show CDR1 as SGHVS and CDR2 as FQNEAQ. The CDR3 runs to 15 residues. Here the CDR3 DNA reads TGTGCCAGCAGCGTCGACTTCACAAGGAGGAATGAGCAGTTCTTC. Protein: CASSVDFTRRNEQFF.

This clonotype has a handful of counts. The chain links TRBV19 to TRBJ2-2, with D perhaps matching TRBD2 (5 bases). Trimming cost V 5 bases and J 6 bases, with 10 bases left between them. There are 13 residues in the CDR3. Germline V gene lookup returns CDR1 LNHDA and CDR2 SQIVND (reference sequence). CDR3 coding DNA: TGTGCCAGTAGTGTTGACTATCCCGGGGAGCTGTTTTTT. Its translation: CASSVDYPGELFF.

This clonotype was seen ten or more times. The chain links TRBV7-9 to TRBJ1-5; D gene uncertain. The CDR3 has 16 residues. Germline V lookup: CDR1 SEHNR, CDR2 FQNEAQ (reference sequence). Trimming took 5 bases from V and 0 from J, leaving 14 bases between them. CDR3 protein: CASSGGSDFSNQPQHF. The CDR3 DNA sequence: TGTGCCAGCAGCGGAGGGTCAGACTTTAGCAATCAGCCCCAGCATTTT.

V gene TRBV7-9 combines with J gene TRBJ1-1; D unresolved. V was shortened by 1 base and J by 0 bases, with 12 bases between the two germline ends. Germline V gene sequence: CDR1 SEHNR, CDR2 FQNEAQ (reference sequence). CDR3 length: 16 amino acids. CDR3 loop: CASSLVPQIMNTEAFF. DNA for the CDR3: TGTGCCAGCAGCTTAGTCCCTCAAATTATGAACACTGAAGCTTTCTTT.

This clonotype was counted only a few times. The J gene is TRBJ2-1, the V gene TRBV19; possible D gene TRBD1, 5 bases. Germline V CDR1 and CDR2: LNHDA, SQIVND (reference sequence). Deletions cut 1 base from V and 0 bases from J, with 7 bases between. CDR3 size: 15 residues. CDR3: CASSIGDSSYNEQFF. The DNA for the CDR3 is TGTGCCAGTAGTATAGGAGACAGCTCCTACAATGAGCAGTTCTTC.

This chain links TRBV29-1 with TRBJ2-1; D possibly uses TRBD1 or TRBD2 (5 bases each). Germline V lookup: CDR1 SQVTM, CDR2 ANQGSEA. This CDR3 region has 11 residues. The V end lost 4 bases, the J end lost 13 bases, and 14 bases lay between the germline ends. CDR3 region: CSVGGTTRQFF. The DNA of the CDR3 is TGCAGCGTTGGGGGGACCACCCGACAGTTCTTC.

This clonotype occurred many times. The chain couples TRBV19 to TRBJ2-1, with 7 bases aligning to TRBD1. V was clipped by 6 bases and J by 4 bases; unmatched bases: 6. In germline, CDR1 is LNHDA, CDR2 SQIVND (reference sequence). The CDR3 loop spans 14 amino acids. This CDR3 reads CASSDRDSYNEQFF. The CDR3 DNA reads TGTGCCAGTAGCGACCGGGACAGTTACAATGAGCAGTTCTTC.

This clonotype showed up just a few times. The chain is built from TRBV7-9 and TRBJ1-2; TRBD1 matches at 8 bases. Per the germline V gene, CDR1 is SEHNR and CDR2 is FQNEAQ (reference sequence). With V trimmed by 4 bases and J by 3 bases, 4 bases remained unmatched. The CDR3 loop spans 14 amino acids. The chain's CDR3 is CASSSYRGDYGYTF. CDR3 nucleotides: TGTGCCAGCAGCTCATACAGGGGGGACTATGGCTACACCTTC. Using reference TRBV7-9 and TRBJ1-2 for the parts outside the CDR3, the full variable domain is DTGVSQNPRHKITKRGQNVTFRCDPISEHNRLYWYRQTLGQGPEFLTYFQNEAQLEKSRLLSDRFSAERPKGSFSTLEIQRTEQGDSAMYLCASSSYRGDYGYTFGSGTRLTVV.

This sequence joins TRBV7-2 and TRBJ2-7; D possibly uses TRBD1 or TRBD2 (5 bases each). The CDR3 sequence is 14 residues long. From germline, CDR1 is SGHTA and CDR2 FQGNSA. V lost 5 bases and J lost 5, with 16 bases in between. CDR3 loop: CASSNGRLGDEQYF. The CDR3, as DNA: TGTGCCAGCAGCAACGGCCGCTTGGGGGACGAGCAGTACTTC.

The CDR3 sequence is CASSILGQGMDEQFF. CDR3 bases: TGTGCCAGCAGCATTCTCGGACAGGGGATGGATGAGCAGTTCTTC. This sequence joins TRBV7-9 and TRBJ2-1, with 9 bases fitting TRBD1. Germline CDR1 is SEHNR and CDR2 is FQNEAQ (reference sequence). V lost 5 bases and J lost 8; bases outside the gene matches: 10. This CDR3 region has 15 residues.

This clonotype was seen a few times. The V and J genes are TRBV27 and TRBJ2-7; D gene unclear. The CDR3 is made up of 14 amino acids. V was shortened by 6 bases and J by 2 bases, with 14 bases between the two germline ends. Germline V gene data show CDR1 as MNHEY and CDR2 as SMNVEV (reference sequence). Here the CDR3 reads CASRVTRRTYEQYF. In nucleotides, the CDR3 is TGTGCCAGCAGGGTGACACGACGCACCTACGAGCAGTACTTC.

This clonotype was seen more than once but under ten times. This chain links TRBV7-2 with TRBJ2-2; no reliable D call. Germline CDR1 SGHTA, CDR2 FQGNSA. This CDR3 comprises 14 residues. The V gene lost 4 bases and the J gene lost 6 bases, with 12 bases spanning the gap. The CDR3 DNA reads TGTGCCAGCAGCTCTTCGACCGAACCCGGGGAGCTGTTTTTT. As protein: CASSSSTEPGELFF.

The chain recombines TRBV9 with TRBJ1-3; D gene unclear. This CDR3 is built from 13 residues. V was cut by 2 bases and J by 3 bases, with 6 bases left in between. Germline CDR1 reads SGDLS; CDR2 reads YYNGEE. CDR3 protein: CASSVRFGNTIYF. The CDR3 DNA reads TGTGCCAGCAGCGTTAGGTTTGGAAACACCATATATTTT. Using reference TRBV9 and TRBJ1-3 for the parts outside the CDR3, the full variable domain is DSGVTQTPKHLITATGQRVTLRCSPRSGDLSVYWYQQSLDQGLQFLIQYYNGEERAKGNILERFSAQQFPDLHSELNLSSLELGDSALYFCASSVRFGNTIYFGEGSWLTVV.

J is TRBJ2-1 and V is TRBV20-1, with D perhaps matching TRBD2 (6 bases). V was trimmed by 1 base and J by 4 bases, leaving 11 bases between them. This CDR3 spans 14 amino acids. CDR1 and CDR2 from the germline V gene are DFQATT and SNEGSKA (reference sequence). CDR3 coding DNA: TGCAGTGCTAGAGTGCGGGAATTATACAATGAGCAGTTCTTC. Its protein product is CSARVRELYNEQFF.

As DNA, the CDR3 is TGTGCCAGCAGTTTAGACCGATCCGTGATTAAGGCTGGGGCCAACGTCCTGACTTTC. It yields the protein CASSLDRSVIKAGANVLTF. V usage is TRBV12-3 or TRBV12-4 and J usage is TRBJ2-6; D remains unclear. This CDR3 has 19 amino acids. With 1 base removed from V and 2 bases from J, the gap between germline ends came to 18 bases.

At least ten counts were recorded for this clonotype. The chain employs TRBV7-2 and TRBJ2-5; D is possibly TRBD1 (6 bases). This CDR3 spans 15 amino acids. CDR1 and CDR2 (germline): SGHTA, FQGNSA. V gave up 5 bases and J gave up 5 bases, with 18 bases separating them. This CDR3 reads CASSPPWGRAETQYF. The DNA of the CDR3 is TGTGCCAGCAGCCCCCCCTGGGGGCGGGCGGAGACCCAGTACTTC.

This clonotype came up many times. CDR3 sequence reads: CASSLGAITDTQYF. The CDR3 DNA sequence: TGTGCCAGCAGCTTAGGGGCCATCACAGATACGCAGTATTTT. This sequence joins TRBV7-2 and TRBJ2-3, with D hard to call. Germline CDR1 and CDR2: SGHTA and FQGNSA. This CDR3 spans 14 amino acids. With 1 base removed from V and 2 bases from J, the gap between germline ends came to 7 bases.

This clonotype was found a few times. The chain is built from TRBV4-1 and TRBJ2-1; 7 bases map to TRBD2. The J segment lost 4 bases and the V segment lost 0 bases, leaving 6 bases of the junction unmatched. Germline lookup yields CDR1 MGHRA and CDR2 YSYEKL. This CDR3 spans 16 amino acids. CDR3 coding DNA: TGCGCCAGCAGCCAAGAGGGTCTAGCGGAATACAATGAGCAGTTCTTC. This translates into CASSQEGLAEYNEQFF.

The chain recombines TRBV12-5 with TRBJ2-7, with a tentative D call TRBD1 (5 bases). Germline CDR1 LGHNT, CDR2 FRNRAP. There are 15 residues in the CDR3. With 1 base removed from V and 6 bases from J, the gap between germline ends came to 16 bases. The CDR3 DNA is TGTGCTAGTGGTTTGGGGCAGGGCGTTTTGGGCGAGCAGTACGTC. Translated, it gives CASGLGQGVLGEQYV.